The 30 T cell receptor beta chains given below trace back to one sample, sequenced in a study of blood T cell repertoires in COVID-19. The data were produced by immunoSEQ multiplex PCR, yet TCRdb's version contains in-frame clones alone and is incomplete. Among fewer than 500,000 clones, around 87% were seen once, and the ten largest hold about 1.5%. The sequenced sample was PBMCs or T cells enriched from blood (not recorded which). Receptors were obtained from a man aged 25-40 years who had recovered from COVID-19.

This sequence joins TRBV5-1 and TRBJ2-3; 7 bases are a match to TRBD1. The CDR3 consists of 15 residues. Germline loops: CDR1 SGHRS, CDR2 YFSETQ. The trim removed 5 bases at V and 0 bases at J, leaving 6 bases unmatched. The CDR3 DNA reads TGCGCCAGCAGACCGGGACAGTCTAGCACAGATACGCAGTATTTT. Its protein is CASRPGQSSTDTQYF.

The chain couples TRBV5-1 to TRBJ1-2, with a weak D call TRBD1 (5 bases). The germline V gene encodes CDR1 SGHRS and CDR2 YFSETQ. V was pared by 0 bases and J by 7 bases, with 7 bases between. The CDR3 is made up of 12 amino acids. CDR3 sequence: CASSLGDSGYTF. The CDR3, as DNA: TGCGCCAGCAGCTTGGGGGACTCTGGCTACACCTTC.

The chain is built from TRBV18 and TRBJ2-3, with D maybe TRBD1 (5 bases). V lost 4 bases and J lost 6, with 17 bases in between. Germline V gene sequence: CDR1 KGHSH, CDR2 LQKENI. CDR3 length equals 15 residues. DNA of the CDR3: TGTGCCAGCTCACTAACAGGAGCCGAATTGGATACGCAGTATTTT. It is translated as CASSLTGAELDTQYF.

Comment on this clone: This sample includes further DNA sequences coding for the same CDR3. The chain couples TRBV19 to TRBJ1-1; D not resolved. Trimming cost V 2 bases and J 1 base, with 8 bases left between them. Looked up from germline, CDR1 is LNHDA and CDR2 is SQIVND (reference sequence). The CDR3 extends over 14 amino acids. Here the CDR3 reads CASSITSGNTEAFF. The CDR3 DNA is TGTGCCAGTAGTATAACGTCAGGGAACACTGAAGCTTTCTTT.

The chain has TRBV30 and TRBJ1-4; D perhaps matches TRBD1 (6 bases). V lost 0 bases to trimming and J lost 2 bases, with 16 bases between them. This CDR3 is 17 amino acids long. The germline V gene has CDR1 GTSNPN and CDR2 SVGIG (reference sequence). The CDR3 bases are TGTGCCTGGAGTGTACCCAGGAGACAGGCTACTAATGAAAAACTGTTTTTT. Its translation: CAWSVPRRQATNEKLFF.

The V gene is TRBV6-5, the J gene TRBJ2-5; 13 bases fit TRBD2. CDR3 size: 15 residues. Germline V gene sequence: CDR1 MNHEY, CDR2 SVGAGI. Trimming took 8 bases from V and 5 from J; bases not matched to a gene: 8. In DNA form, the CDR3 reads TGTGCCAGCCGGAGGACTAGCGGGGGTTCGGAGACCCAGTACTTC. It encodes CASRRTSGGSETQYF.

The DNA for the CDR3 is TGTGCCAGCAGCCTAAGACAGGAACCACCTGAATACGAGCAGTACTTC. Its translation: CASSLRQEPPEYEQYF. This chain joins TRBV3-1 (or the pseudogene TRBV3-2) and TRBJ2-7; maybe TRBD1 (6 bases). Germline V gene sequence: CDR1 LGHDT, CDR2 YNNKEL (reference sequence). V was trimmed by 4 bases and J by 4 bases, leaving 20 bases between them. The CDR3 covers 16 residues.

As for this clone: The sample has other DNA sequences that encode this CDR3 too. The chain has TRBV19 and TRBJ1-2, with D possibly matching TRBD1 (6 bases). In germline, CDR1 is LNHDA, CDR2 SQIVND (reference sequence). The CDR3 runs to 12 residues. Trimming removed 3 bases from V and 7 bases from J, with 9 bases in between. This chain's CDR3 is CASSIGGSGYTF. As DNA, the CDR3 is TGTGCCAGTAGTATTGGGGGCTCTGGCTACACCTTC. Drawing the rest from reference TRBV19 and TRBJ1-2, the complete variable domain is DGGITQSPKYLFRKEGQNVTLSCEQNLNHDAMYWYRQDPGQGLRLIYYSQIVNDFQKGDIAEGYSVSREKKESFPLTVTSAQKNPTAFYLCASSIGGSGYTFGSGTRLTVV.

This chain uses TRBV7-9 with TRBJ1-2, with TRBD1 matching over 7 bases. Germline V gene lookup returns CDR1 SEHNR and CDR2 FQNEAQ (reference sequence). The CDR3 covers 14 residues. V shed 1 base and J 6 bases; nucleotides not matched to a gene: 5. The DNA for the CDR3 is TGTGCCAGCAGCTTAGGGGCAGGGGGGCATGGCTACACCTTC. Amino acid sequence: CASSLGAGGHGYTF.

This clone was counted only a few times. The chain employs TRBV2 and TRBJ2-3; 11 positions match TRBD1. CDR1 SNHLY and CDR2 FYNNEI come from the germline V gene. V shed 5 bases, J shed 2 bases, and the junction held 6 bases outside the gene matches. This CDR3 is built from 16 residues. The CDR3 region is CASSQDRGPNTDTQYF. The CDR3 DNA reads as TGTGCCAGCAGTCAGGACAGGGGGCCGAACACAGATACGCAGTATTTT.

The J gene is TRBJ2-7, the V gene TRBV6-5; D possibly corresponds to TRBD2 (6 bases). CDR3 length: 13 amino acids. Germline V gene sequence: CDR1 MNHEY, CDR2 SVGAGI. The V gene lost 5 bases and the J gene lost 3 bases, with 11 bases spanning the gap. In DNA, the CDR3 is TGTGCCAGCAGTAGCTTGGGAGGCTACGAGCAGTACTTC. Translating gives CASSSLGGYEQYF.

The rearrangement uses TRBV7-3 and TRBJ1-1, with TRBD1 as a possible D gene (5 bases). This CDR3 has 13 residues. With 1 base removed from V and 6 bases from J, the gap between germline ends came to 9 bases. The germline V gene encodes CDR1 SGHTA and CDR2 FQGTGA. The CDR3 loop reads CASSLMWGAEAFF. DNA of the CDR3: TGTGCCAGCAGCTTAATGTGGGGGGCTGAAGCTTTCTTT.

The CDR3, as DNA: TGCGCCAGCAGCTTGACTCTTATCTACAATGAGCAGTTCTTC. This codes for CASSLTLIYNEQFF. The rearrangement uses TRBV5-1 and TRBJ2-1; D gene unclear. There are 14 residues in the CDR3. V lost 1 base and J 3 bases, leaving 8 bases between the germline ends. Germline assignment: CDR1 SGHRS and CDR2 YFSETQ.

This clone was recorded only once. The chain recombines TRBV6-5 with TRBJ1-1; D unclear. The V gene lost 2 bases and the J gene lost 4 bases, with 8 bases spanning the gap. CDR1 MNHEY and CDR2 SVGAGI come from the germline V gene. The CDR3 loop spans 13 amino acids. The CDR3 coding sequence is TGTGCCAGCAGTTACGGTTATAGCACTGAAGCTTTCTTT. It yields the protein CASSYGYSTEAFF.

The chain has TRBV29-1 and TRBJ1-1; D unclear. The CDR3 extends over 10 amino acids. Germline lookup yields CDR1 SQVTM and CDR2 ANQGSEA. V was clipped by 3 bases and J by 4 bases, with 3 bases between them. The CDR3 nucleotides read TGCAGCGTTGACGGCACTGAAGCTTTCTTT. Amino acids: CSVDGTEAFF.

The chain carries TRBV19 and TRBJ1-5; D might be TRBD1 (6 bases). Germline assignment: CDR1 LNHDA and CDR2 SQIVND (reference sequence). Trimming stripped 6 bases from V and 0 bases from J, with 18 bases between. This CDR3 has 17 amino acids. The CDR3 DNA sequence: TGTGCCAGTAGCCTAGGACAGACATTTTATAGCAATCAGCCCCAGCATTTT. Residues: CASSLGQTFYSNQPQHF.

This chain links TRBV19 with TRBJ2-2, with D maybe TRBD1 (6 bases). This CDR3 contains 14 residues. In germline, CDR1 is LNHDA, CDR2 SQIVND (reference sequence). Between the trimmed V and J ends, which lost 3 bases and 6 bases, there was a span of 11 bases. CDR3 coding DNA: TGTGCCAGTAGTATCCAGCAGGGGTCCGGGGAGCTGTTTTTT. Translated: CASSIQQGSGELFF. The entire variable domain, with the rest obtained from reference TRBV19 and TRBJ2-2, is as follows: DGGITQSPKYLFRKEGQNVTLSCEQNLNHDAMYWYRQDPGQGLRLIYYSQIVNDFQKGDIAEGYSVSREKKESFPLTVTSAQKNPTAFYLCASSIQQGSGELFFGEGSRLTVL.

Remarks on this clone: At the DNA level, this CDR3 is encoded by other sequences in the same sample as well. The chain joins TRBV18 to TRBJ1-5; no reliable D call. Germline CDR1 KGHSH, CDR2 LQKENI. V dropped 2 bases and J dropped 6 bases, with 8 bases sitting between them. This CDR3 has 13 amino acids. CDR3: CASSPGSGQPQHF. The CDR3 DNA sequence: TGTGCCAGCTCACCAGGAAGCGGTCAGCCCCAGCATTTT.

This clone has a single count. V is TRBV6-5 and J is TRBJ1-2, with TRBD1 as a possible D gene (6 bases). Per germline, CDR1 MNHEY and CDR2 SVGAGI. The CDR3 totals 10 residues. V lost 8 bases to trimming and J lost 6 bases, with 7 bases between them. The CDR3 coding sequence is TGTGCCAGCCGGGACAATGGCTACACCTTC. It translates to CASRDNGYTF.

This chain joins TRBV30 and TRBJ1-5; perhaps TRBD1 as D (5 bases). The CDR3 totals 14 residues. The V gene's germline CDR1 is GTSNPN and CDR2 SVGIG (reference sequence). Trimming cost V 0 bases and J 0 bases, with 6 bases left between them. The CDR3 protein is CAWSVGVSNQPQHF. CDR3 bases: TGTGCCTGGAGTGTAGGGGTTAGCAATCAGCCCCAGCATTTT. The full variable domain, completed using reference TRBV30 and TRBJ1-5, is SQTIHQWPATLVQPVGSPLSLECTVEGTSNPNLYWYRQAAGRGLQLLFYSVGIGQISSEVPQNLSASRPQDRQFILSSKKLLLSDSGFYLCAWSVGVSNQPQHFGDGTRLSIL.

The chain recombines TRBV5-1 with TRBJ2-6, with D possibly matching TRBD2 (6 bases). The CDR3 is 15 amino acids. The V end lost 4 bases, the J end lost 4 bases, and 12 bases lay between the germline ends. Germline CDR1 and CDR2: SGHRS and YFSETQ. In nucleotides, the CDR3 is TGCGCCAGCAGCCTGGAGGGGATAGGGGCCAACGTCCTGACTTTC. Translating it yields CASSLEGIGANVLTF.

This clone showed up just once. The chain carries TRBV10-3 and TRBJ1-5, with 8 nucleotides matching TRBD1. Germline CDR1 and CDR2: ENHRY and SYGVKD. CDR3 length: 13 residues. With 10 bases clipped from V and 3 bases from J, the junction kept 5 bases outside the gene matches. CDR3: CATSTGVNQPQHF. CDR3 nucleotide sequence: TGTGCCACCTCGACAGGGGTCAATCAGCCCCAGCATTTT.

The chain employs TRBV5-4 and TRBJ1-1, with D tentatively TRBD1 (5 bases). This CDR3 has 13 amino acids. Trimming shortened V by 2 bases and J by 1 base, and 6 bases separated the two germline ends. The V gene's germline CDR1 is SGHNT and CDR2 YYREEE (reference sequence). CDR3 in amino acids: CASSFGGNTEAFF. In nucleotides, the CDR3 is TGTGCCAGCAGCTTCGGGGGGAACACTGAAGCTTTCTTT.

The V gene is TRBV4-2, the J gene TRBJ2-7; D possibly corresponds to TRBD2 (6 bases). Germline V gene sequence: CDR1 LGHNA, CDR2 YNFKEQ. The CDR3 length is 16 residues. V dropped 1 base and J dropped 4 bases, with 17 bases sitting between them. As DNA, the CDR3 is TGTGCCAGCAGCCAAGCTGGGACGGGGGTAGGGTACGAGCAGTACTTC. Its translation: CASSQAGTGVGYEQYF.

A remark on this clone: Other DNA sequences in this sample translate to the same CDR3. CDR3 nucleotide sequence: TGTGCCAGCAGTTCAGGGACAGGGGGGAATCAGCCCCAGCATTTT. Protein sequence: CASSSGTGGNQPQHF. The chain is built from TRBV27 and TRBJ1-5; 11 nucleotides match TRBD1. The germline V gene has CDR1 MNHEY and CDR2 SMNVEV (reference sequence). The CDR3 sequence is 15 residues long. With 4 bases clipped from V and 4 bases from J, the junction kept 3 bases outside the gene matches.

The chain combines TRBV5-5 with TRBJ2-5; 7 bases map to TRBD1. Germline loops: CDR1 SGHKS, CDR2 YYEKEE (reference sequence). The CDR3 covers 14 residues. The V gene end was trimmed by 6 bases and the J gene end by 4 bases; junction bases not matched to a gene: 9. The CDR3 sequence is CASNYRGMGETQYF. DNA of the CDR3: TGTGCCAGCAACTACAGGGGTATGGGAGAGACCCAGTACTTC.

This rearrangement joins TRBV3-1 (or the pseudogene TRBV3-2) to TRBJ1-1, with D hard to call. This CDR3 region has 11 residues. Per germline, CDR1 LGHDT and CDR2 YNNKEL (reference sequence). V was shortened by 4 bases and J by 8 bases, with 8 bases between the two germline ends. CDR3 bases: TGTGCCAGCAGCCGCGGTTTAGAAGCTTTCTTT. Its translation: CASSRGLEAFF.

The V and J genes are TRBV27 and TRBJ2-1; TRBD2 agrees at 8 bases. J lost 9 bases, V lost 6 bases, and 7 bases had no gene match. The germline gives CDR1 MNHEY, CDR2 SMNVEV (reference sequence). The CDR3 is made up of 13 amino acids. The CDR3 sequence: CASRGSGGLEQFF. The CDR3 DNA is TGTGCCAGCAGGGGGTCGGGGGGGCTTGAGCAGTTCTTC.

This chain links TRBV12-3 or TRBV12-4 with TRBJ2-1, with D hard to call. The CDR3 length is 12 residues. With 3 bases removed from V and 9 bases from J, the gap between germline ends came to 9 bases. CDR3 in amino acids: CASSFGMVEQFF. For the CDR3, the DNA is TGTGCCAGCAGTTTCGGTATGGTTGAGCAGTTCTTC.

V gene TRBV12-3 or TRBV12-4 combines with J gene TRBJ1-2, with D hard to call. This CDR3 is 12 amino acids long. The V and J ends lost 6 bases and 4 bases respectively, with 9 bases between them. The CDR3 spells CASSGILYGYTF. The CDR3 DNA reads as TGTGCCAGCAGCGGGATCCTCTATGGCTACACCTTC.